The 26 T cell receptor beta chains given below trace back to one sample, sequenced in a study of blood T cells in healthy people across ages. Primers used in a second PCR of about 7 to 12 cycles were a sample-barcoded 5' primer and a J-beta primer mix. TCRdb processed the 5' RACE reads anew with MiXCR; each CDR3 protein has one entry. The table lists 650,000 to 1,000,000 distinct CDR3 sequences, about half of them singletons. The specimen sequenced was blood. The receptors come from a man older than 75 in good health.

This clonotype was observed a few times. The J gene is TRBJ2-7, the V gene TRBV6-5; a weak D match, TRBD1 (6 bases). The CDR3 spans 14 residues. Germline assignment: CDR1 MNHEY and CDR2 SVGAGI. Deletions cut 6 bases from V and 1 base from J, with 13 bases between. The CDR3, as DNA: TGTGCCAGCAGGTCGTACAGGGTTTCCTACGAGCAGTACTTC. It yields the protein CASRSYRVSYEQYF.

Concerning this clonotype: Compared with germline, one end of the junction differs, possibly owing to a read error. CDR3 sequence (DNA): TGTGCCGGCAGGGGGACCGGGACAGGGGCGCAGTACTTC. This codes for CAGRGTGTGAQYF. The gene calls are TRBV27 and TRBJ2-4; the match to TRBD1 covers 10 bases. From germline, CDR1 is MNHEY and CDR2 SMNVEV (reference sequence). The CDR3 is made up of 13 amino acids.

This clonotype was found once. The J gene is TRBJ2-5, the V gene TRBV4-2; TRBD2 agrees at 11 bases. V gave up 1 base and J gave up 0 bases; unmatched junction bases: 7. Germline V gene sequence: CDR1 LGHNA, CDR2 YNFKEQ. This CDR3 has 18 amino acids. CDR3 coding DNA: TGTGCCAGCAGCCAAGCGGGGCTAGCGGGGGGATACCAAGAGACCCAGTACTTC. Encoded protein: CASSQAGLAGGYQETQYF.

The CDR3: CSARDNSGTGELFF. In DNA, the CDR3 is TGCAGTGCTAGAGATAATTCGGGTACCGGGGAGCTGTTTTTT. This chain joins TRBV20-1 and TRBJ2-2; D is ambiguous. The CDR3 contains 14 residues. V lost 0 bases, J lost 5 bases, and 10 bases lay in between. Germline CDR1 reads DFQATT; CDR2 reads SNEGSKA (reference sequence).

V is TRBV29-1 and J is TRBJ2-5; perhaps TRBD1 as D (6 bases). Judging by the DNA end, TRBJ2-7 fits better; the J call may be wrong. Germline CDR1 SQVTM, CDR2 ANQGSEA. CDR3 length equals 15 residues. CDR3 sequence reads: CSVEGRTALGDEQYF. The CDR3 DNA is TGCAGCGTTGAAGGAAGGACAGCCCTAGGAGACGAGCAGTACTTC.

The V and J genes are TRBV7-9 and TRBJ2-1; 10 nucleotides agree with TRBD1. CDR3 length equals 14 residues. V was pared by 6 bases and J by 8 bases, with 7 bases of the junction left unmatched. CDR1 and CDR2 from the germline V gene are SEHNR and FQNEAQ (reference sequence). CDR3 in amino acids: CASRTDRGRDEQFF. The CDR3, as DNA: TGTGCCAGCAGGACAGACAGGGGGCGGGATGAGCAGTTCTTC.

The chain recombines TRBV19 with TRBJ1-5, with no clear D. The CDR3 consists of 15 residues. The germline V gene encodes CDR1 LNHDA and CDR2 SQIVND (reference sequence). V lost 6 bases and J lost 2, with 14 bases in between. The CDR3 coding sequence is TGTGCCAGTAGGAGGTCCGGCGGAGGCAATCAGCCCCAGCATTTT. Translation: CASRRSGGGNQPQHF.

V usage is TRBV11-2 and J usage is TRBJ2-3; TRBD1 matches at 12 bases. Germline assignment: CDR1 SGHAT and CDR2 FQNNGV. The ends lost 2 bases at V and 6 bases at J; junction bases unmatched: 6. The CDR3 is 16 residues long. This chain's CDR3 is CASSLLGQGAFDTQYF. The CDR3 bases are TGTGCCAGCAGCTTATTGGGACAGGGGGCCTTCGATACGCAGTATTTT.

About this clonotype: The germline gene is not matched at one end of the junction; a read error may be the cause. The chain couples TRBV18 to TRBJ2-1, with TRBD1 identical over 9 bases. The CDR3 consists of 16 residues. CDR1 is KGHSH, CDR2 LQKENI, per germline. The CDR3 reads CASSQQGARAYNEQFF. In DNA, the CDR3 is TGCGCCAGCTCTCAACAGGGGGCGAGGGCGTACAATGAGCAGTTCTTC. The full variable domain, in which reference TRBV18 and TRBJ2-1 provide the parts outside the CDR3, is NAGVMQNPRHLVRRRGQEARLRCSPMKGHSHVYWYRQLPEEGLKFMVYLQKENIIDESGMPKERFSAEFPKEGPSILRIQQVVRGDSAAYFCASSQQGARAYNEQFFGPGTRLTVL.

This chain uses TRBV10-3 with TRBJ2-3; the D gene is possibly TRBD2 (5 bases). Germline-derived CDR1 and CDR2 are ENHRY and SYGVKD. Trimming removed 7 bases at V and 6 bases at J, with 14 bases between. This CDR3 has 13 residues. The CDR3 DNA follows: TGTGCCATCACCGAGGGTGGGGAGGATACGCAGTATTTT. This gives the protein CAITEGGEDTQYF.

CDR3 region: CSVDGTGTNYGYTF. DNA for the CDR3: TGCAGCGTTGATGGGACAGGGACCAACTATGGCTACACCTTC. The chain is built from TRBV29-1 and TRBJ1-2; 9 bases map to TRBD1. The CDR3 loop spans 14 amino acids. CDR1 is SQVTM, CDR2 ANQGSEA, per germline. The V gene end was trimmed by 3 bases and the J gene end by 2 bases; junction bases not matched to a gene: 4. The complete variable domain, with remaining parts taken from reference TRBV29-1 and TRBJ1-2, reads SAVISQKPSRDICQRGTSLTIQCQVDSQVTMMFWYRQQPGQSLTLIATANQGSEATYESGFVIDKFPISRPNLTFSTLTVSNMSPEDSSIYLCSVDGTGTNYGYTFGSGTRLTVV.

This clonotype occurred many times. The chain joins TRBV12-3 or TRBV12-4 to TRBJ1-4; D ambiguous. The CDR3 extends over 13 amino acids. The germline V and J ends were trimmed by 3 bases and 1 base, with 3 bases remaining between them. In nucleotides, the CDR3 is TGTGCCAGCAGTTTTGGAACTAATGAAAAACTGTTTTTT. Amino acid sequence: CASSFGTNEKLFF.

This clonotype has just a few counts. The chain employs TRBV27 and TRBJ2-7, with 7 positions matching TRBD2. Germline trimming cut 6 bases from V and 5 bases from J; bases unmatched to any gene: 16. Germline V gives CDR1 MNHEY, CDR2 SMNVEV (reference sequence). The CDR3 runs to 16 residues. The CDR3 loop reads CASSRTIGGREDEQYF. The DNA for the CDR3 is TGTGCCAGCAGCCGTACGATTGGCGGGAGAGAGGACGAGCAGTACTTC.

The CDR3 protein is CASSQEPGETYEQYF. In DNA, the CDR3 is TGCGCCAGCAGCCAAGAGCCGGGGGAAACCTACGAGCAGTACTTC. The gene calls are TRBV4-1 and TRBJ2-5; tentative D call: TRBD2 (6 bases). The J call could be wrong; TRBJ2-7 is a better fit for the DNA end. Germline CDR1 is MGHRA and CDR2 is YSYEKL. CDR3 length: 15 residues.

CDR3 coding DNA: TGTGCCAGCAGCCAAGGGTCAGATAGCGGGGCTAACACAGATACGCAGTATTTT. It specifies CASSQGSDSGANTDTQYF. The chain carries TRBV4-2 and TRBJ2-3, with TRBD2 matching over 8 bases. The germline V gene encodes CDR1 LGHNA and CDR2 YNFKEQ. V shed 1 base, J shed 2 bases, and the junction held 11 bases outside the gene matches. This CDR3 region has 18 residues.

This clonotype showed up just a few times. The chain joins TRBV29-1 to TRBJ2-5, with 8 positions matching TRBD2. Trimming took 5 bases from V and 5 from J; bases not matched to a gene: 1. The CDR3 runs 11 residues. In germline, CDR1 is SQVTM, CDR2 ANQGSEA. CDR3 in DNA: TGCAGCGTTCGCGGGGGGGAGACCCAGTACTTC. Encoded protein: CSVRGGETQYF.

Turning to this clonotype: This may be a read error: a much more frequent sequence differs by one nucleotide. The chain is built from TRBV7-2 and TRBJ2-5; D possibly matches TRBD1 or TRBD2 (7 bases each). Germline CDR1 SGHTA, CDR2 FQGNSA. This CDR3 is built from 16 residues. Trimming removed 5 bases from V and 11 bases from J, with 27 bases in between. The CDR3: CASSAGGAGGYNEQYF. The CDR3 coding sequence is TGTGCCAGCAGCGCAGGGGGGGCCGGGGGTTACAATGAGCAGTACTTC.

This clonotype appeared a single time. CDR3: CASRILGQGNQPQHF. CDR3 coding DNA: TGTGCCAGCAGAATCCTGGGACAGGGGAATCAGCCCCAGCATTTT. V is TRBV27 and J is TRBJ1-5; TRBD1 matches 10 bases. The CDR3 consists of 15 residues. The germline CDR1 and CDR2 sequences are MNHEY and SMNVEV (reference sequence). V gave up 6 bases and J gave up 4 bases; unmatched junction bases: 6.

The CDR3 coding sequence is TGTGCCAGCAGTTCCCCTAGAGGTGGGGCCAACGTCCTGACTTTC. Protein sequence: CASSSPRGGANVLTF. This rearrangement joins TRBV6-2 or TRBV6-3 to TRBJ2-6; D is unclear. V lost 4 bases to trimming and J lost 3 bases, with 10 bases between them. The CDR3 has 15 amino acids. The germline V gene has CDR1 MNHEY and CDR2 SVGEGT.

This clonotype occurred a few times. The V call is TRBV7-6, the J call TRBJ1-2, with TRBD1 as a possible D gene (5 bases). Germline V lookup: CDR1 SGHVS, CDR2 FNYEAQ. V was clipped by 2 bases and J by 8 bases, with 15 bases between them. The CDR3 consists of 14 residues. CDR3 residues: CASSLTDGRGGYTF. The CDR3 DNA reads TGTGCCAGCAGCTTAACTGACGGGCGGGGCGGCTACACCTTC.

In this sample, this clonotype turned up a few times. The J gene is TRBJ1-4, the V gene TRBV7-2, with TRBD1 as a possible D gene (6 bases). Germline V CDR1 and CDR2: SGHTA, FQGNSA. V lost 5 bases and J 4 bases, leaving 20 bases between the germline ends. CDR3 length equals 17 residues. This CDR3 reads CASSRRQTGLGNEKLFF. Here the CDR3 DNA reads TGTGCCAGCAGCCGTCGGCAAACAGGGCTGGGTAATGAAAAACTGTTTTTT.

This chain links TRBV5-6 with TRBJ2-5, with 9 nucleotides matching TRBD2. The ends lost 3 bases at V and 0 bases at J; junction bases unmatched: 12. Germline V gene lookup returns CDR1 SGHDT and CDR2 YYEEEE. This CDR3 contains 18 residues. CDR3 loop: CASSSRKTWTSDQETQYF. CDR3 in DNA: TGTGCCAGCAGCTCGCGAAAAACTTGGACTAGCGACCAAGAGACCCAGTACTTC.

This rearrangement joins TRBV18 to TRBJ2-3; possibly TRBD2 for D (6 bases). The CDR3 is 17 residues long. In germline, CDR1 is KGHSH, CDR2 LQKENI. Trimming shortened V by 3 bases and J by 0 bases, and 16 bases separated the two germline ends. CDR3 amino acids: CASSPQQRAASTDTQYF. The CDR3 region has the DNA TGTGCCAGCTCACCCCAGCAGCGGGCGGCCAGCACAGATACGCAGTATTTT.

This clonotype was observed a handful of times. The V call is TRBV7-2, the J call TRBJ2-1, with 7 nucleotides matching TRBD1. The CDR3 has 14 residues. V trimming: 5 bases; J trimming: 7 bases; junction bases outside the gene matches: 8. Germline lookup yields CDR1 SGHTA and CDR2 FQGNSA. The CDR3 here is CASSPTGPVNEQFF. In nucleotides, the CDR3 is TGTGCCAGCAGCCCGACAGGGCCGGTTAATGAGCAGTTCTTC.

V gene TRBV5-6 combines with J gene TRBJ2-4; D is undetermined. The CDR3 totals 13 residues. V was pared by 5 bases and J by 8 bases, with 14 bases between. Germline V CDR1 and CDR2: SGHDT, YYEEEE. DNA for the CDR3: TGTGCCAGCAGGCCGGACGGCCAAGACATTCAGTACTTC. Translating it yields CASRPDGQDIQYF.

The DNA for the CDR3 is TGTGCCAGCAGCCGCCCGGGACCTTACTACGAGCAGTACTTC. Translation: CASSRPGPYYEQYF. This rearrangement joins TRBV14 to TRBJ2-7, with D perhaps TRBD1 or TRBD2 (5 bases each). CDR3 size: 14 residues. The V end lost 4 bases, the J end lost 3 bases, and 13 bases lay between the germline ends. Germline CDR1 SGHDN, CDR2 FVKESK. The variable domain in full, with the rest retrieved from reference TRBV14 and TRBJ2-7, is EAGVTQFPSHSVIEKGQTVTLRCDPISGHDNLYWYRRVMGKEIKFLLHFVKESKQDESGMPNNRFLAERTGGTYSTLKVQPAELEDSGVYFCASSRPGPYYEQYFGPGTRLTVT.